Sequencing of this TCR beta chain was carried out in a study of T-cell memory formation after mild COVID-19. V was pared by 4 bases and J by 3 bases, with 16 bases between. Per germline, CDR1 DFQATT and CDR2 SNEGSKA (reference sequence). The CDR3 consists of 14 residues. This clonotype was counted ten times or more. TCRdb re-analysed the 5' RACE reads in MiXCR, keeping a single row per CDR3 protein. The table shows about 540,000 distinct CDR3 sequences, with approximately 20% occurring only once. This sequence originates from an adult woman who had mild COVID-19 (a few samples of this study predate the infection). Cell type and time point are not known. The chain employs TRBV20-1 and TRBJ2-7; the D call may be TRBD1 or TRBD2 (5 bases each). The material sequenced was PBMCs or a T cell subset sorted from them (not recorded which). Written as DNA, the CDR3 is TGCAGTGCTACAACCGGGACGTCGAACTACGAGCAGTACTTC. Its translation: CSATTGTSNYEQYF.